Below, one TCR beta chain is given with its context. Its antigen is not known. This sample is part of a study of T cell repertoires in cytomegalovirus infection. On the study more broadly: Selected CMV epitopes included recently identified HLA-C-restricted ones as well as well-studied HLA-B-restricted ones.

Broader study findings: In two of eight donors, the top clonotype was HLA-C-restricted CMV-specific.

TCRdb fed the reads into MiXCR, producing one record per CDR3 protein. The profile shows 750,000 to 900,000 distinct CDR3 sequences, about 29% of them singletons. Sample: cultured CD8+ T cells from PBMCs, taken from culture after CMV antigen stimulation. The receptor was isolated from a human donor in good health (CMV status not recorded). Some clones in this sample may be carry-over from other donors' samples.

The CDR3 nucleotides are TGTGCCATCAGTGAAAACGGAGCCAAAAACATTCAGTACTTC. Encoded protein: CAISENGAKNIQYF. The chain recombines TRBV10-3 with TRBJ2-4; D is undetermined. CDR1 is ENHRY and CDR2 is SYGVKD in the germline V gene. CDR3 length: 14 amino acids. V was clipped by 3 bases and J by 0 bases, with 6 bases between them.